This is a list of T cell receptor beta chains from one sample in a study of CD8+ T cells in alopecia areata. The data were produced by immunoSEQ multiplex PCR, yet TCRdb's version contains in-frame clones alone and is incomplete. This sample has 13,000 to 15,000 clones; 50% to 70% occur once, and the top ten carry roughly a tenth. The sequencing here drew on skin, taken at week 0. Every receptor here comes from a human donor with alopecia areata. The CDR3 runs from the conserved cysteine through the conserved F or W. The order of the fields is clone size, D gene, J gene, CDR3 length, V gene, CDR3 protein, CDR3 DNA. D genes are given only for firm matches. Clone size is shown for a subset of rows, as once, few, many or a class of expanded clone.

NA	NA	TRBJ2-5	15	TRBV28	CASSLPLGAMETQYF	TGTGCCAGCAGCCTCCCATTAGGGGCGATGGAGACCCAGTACTTC
NA	NA	TRBJ2-7	11	TRBV29-1	CSVVKGYEQYF	TGCAGCGTAGTTAAGGGGTACGAGCAGTACTTC
NA	NA	TRBJ2-7	12	TRBV29-1	CSVVLGGAEQYF	TGCAGCGTTGTTCTTGGGGGTGCCGAGCAGTACTTC
NA	TRBD1	TRBJ2-6	19	TRBV4-2	CASSQDGTVDFSGANVLTF	TGTGCCAGCAGCCAAGATGGGACAGTGGACTTCTCTGGGGCCAACGTCCTGACTTTC
NA	TRBD2	TRBJ2-5	16	TRBV5-4	CASSSAELAGEETQYF	TGTGCCAGCAGCTCGGCTGAACTAGCGGGGGAGGAGACCCAGTACTTC
NA	TRBD2	TRBJ2-2	17	TRBV4-2	CASSQDRGGENTGELFF	TGTGCCAGCAGCCAAGATCGGGGAGGGGAGAACACCGGGGAGCTGTTTTTT
NA	TRBD1	TRBJ2-7	14	TRBV7-2	CASSPGQGAYEQYF	TGTGCCAGCAGCCCCGGACAGGGGGCCTACGAGCAGTACTTC
NA	TRBD1	TRBJ1-1	13	TRBV7-9	CASSLGAGGEAFF	TGTGCCAGCAGCTTAGGGGCAGGGGGCGAAGCTTTCTTT
NA	NA	TRBJ2-5	15	TRBV21-1	CASTSTRTNQETQYF	TGTGCCAGCACCTCAACCCGGACAAACCAAGAGACCCAGTACTTC
NA	NA	TRBJ2-7	11	TRBV30	CAWGSYYEQYF	TGTGCCTGGGGATCTTACTACGAGCAGTACTTC
NA	NA	TRBJ2-1	15	TRBV6-5	CASTASRVTYNEQFF	TGTGCCAGCACGGCTAGCAGGGTGACCTACAATGAGCAGTTCTTC
NA	TRBD1	TRBJ1-5	17	TRBV14	CASSQPPGQDSNQPQHF	TGTGCCAGCAGCCAACCCCCGGGACAGGATAGCAATCAGCCCCAGCATTTT
NA	NA	TRBJ2-2	12	TRBV29-1	CSVLVDTGELFF	TGCAGCGTTCTTGTCGACACCGGGGAGCTGTTTTTT
few	TRBD1	TRBJ2-3	15	TRBV12-5	CASGSLGTARDTQYF	TGTGCTAGTGGGTCCCTCGGGACAGCAAGGGATACGCAGTATTTT
NA	NA	TRBJ2-1	18	TRBV9	CASSVGVGPYLNYNEQFF	TGTGCCAGCAGCGTAGGCGTGGGGCCATACCTAAATTACAATGAGCAGTTCTTC
NA	TRBD1	TRBJ2-6	16	TRBV2	CASSRDRDSGANVLTF	TGTGCCAGCAGCCGGGACAGAGACTCTGGGGCCAACGTCCTGACTTTC
NA	NA	TRBJ1-4	15	TRBV6-1	CASGSDGVANEKLFF	TGTGCCAGTGGGTCCGATGGGGTGGCTAATGAAAAACTGTTTTTT
few	NA	TRBJ2-1	13	TRBV4-2	CASSQGPDNEQFF	TGTGCCAGCAGCCAAGGTCCAGACAATGAGCAGTTCTTC
few	NA	TRBJ1-2	13	TRBV4-3	CASSHVTGYGYTF	TGCGCCAGCAGCCATGTCACAGGCTATGGCTACACCTTC
NA	NA	TRBJ2-6	19	TRBV28	CASSLPTQIGQPGANVLTF	TGTGCCAGCAGTTTACCCACCCAAATCGGACAGCCTGGGGCCAACGTCCTGACTTTC
NA	TRBD2	TRBJ2-5	16	TRBV9	CASSVGSGAKGETQYF	TGTGCCAGCAGCGTTGGCAGCGGGGCTAAAGGGGAGACCCAGTACTTC
NA	TRBD1	TRBJ2-1	15	TRBV7-9	CASATGTGSYNEQFF	TGTGCCAGCGCAACCGGGACAGGGTCTTACAATGAGCAGTTCTTC
NA	TRBD1	TRBJ2-4	18	TRBV7-2	CASSIRTLTGKTKNIQYF	TGTGCCAGCAGCATTAGGACCCTGACAGGGAAAACCAAAAACATTCAGTACTTC
NA	TRBD1	TRBJ1-2	14	TRBV29-1	CSVEVRQGNYGYTF	TGCAGCGTTGAAGTACGACAGGGGAACTATGGCTACACCTTC
NA	NA	TRBJ1-1	13	TRBV28	CASSSRWRTEAFF	TGTGCCAGCAGTTCCCGGTGGCGCACTGAAGCTTTCTTT
NA	NA	TRBJ1-1	14	TRBV5-1	CASNSGPYNTEAFF	TGCGCCAGCAACTCGGGACCGTATAACACTGAAGCTTTCTTT
NA	NA	TRBJ1-1	12	TRBV28	CASILGNTEAFF	NA
NA	NA	TRBJ1-2	15	TRBV30	CAWRYDDLYDYGYTF	TGTGCCTGGAGGTATGACGACCTCTACGACTATGGCTACACCTTC
NA	NA	TRBJ1-1	13	TRBV29-1	CSVDSGMNTEAFF	TGCAGCGTTGATTCAGGGATGAACACTGAAGCTTTCTTT